One sample yielded the 31 T cell receptor beta chains listed below, sequenced in a study of shared clonotypes between healthy human individuals. Sequencing used immunoSEQ multiplex PCR; TCRdb keeps in-frame clones, though not all of them. Of 450,000 to 500,000 clones in the sample, 65% to 80% were seen once. Sequenced input: PBMCs. The receptors were gathered from a middle-aged woman in good health. Some clones in this sample may be carry-over from other donors' samples.

The rearrangement joins TRBV7-2 to TRBJ2-3; no firm D call. Germline V gene lookup returns CDR1 SGHTA and CDR2 FQGNSA. V lost 5 bases, J lost 1 base, and 16 bases lay in between. This CDR3 is built from 16 residues. The CDR3 spells CASSPLLAHGTDTQYF. In nucleotides, the CDR3 is TGTGCCAGCAGCCCCCTTTTGGCCCACGGCACAGATACGCAGTATTTT.

The chain couples TRBV14 to TRBJ2-1, with D perhaps TRBD2 (5 bases). This CDR3 spans 17 amino acids. CDR1 is SGHDN, CDR2 FVKESK, per germline. V was cut by 1 base and J by 4 bases, with 17 bases left in between. Written as DNA, the CDR3 is TGTGCCAGCAGCCAAGCGGCGGGTAATAGTCGTTACAATGAGCAGTTCTTC. Protein product: CASSQAAGNSRYNEQFF.

The genes are TRBV7-9 and TRBJ2-1, with no clear D. Germline loops: CDR1 SEHNR, CDR2 FQNEAQ (reference sequence). The ends were cut back, 3 bases at V and 3 bases at J, with 6 bases in the middle. This CDR3 spans 13 amino acids. The chain's CDR3 is CASSLPNYNEQFF. In DNA form, the CDR3 reads TGTGCCAGCAGCTTGCCTAACTACAATGAGCAGTTCTTC.

This clone was seen only once. V gene TRBV30 combines with J gene TRBJ2-7; D could derive from TRBD1 or TRBD2 (5 bases each). CDR1 and CDR2 (germline): GTSNPN, SVGIG (reference sequence). Trimming took off 4 bases at V and 3 bases at J, with 10 bases between the two ends. The CDR3 has 12 amino acids. The CDR3 DNA reads as TGTGCCTGGAATAGGGACGGCTACGAGCAGTACTTC. Protein: CAWNRDGYEQYF.

This sequence joins TRBV28 and TRBJ1-1, with 7 bases fitting TRBD1. J lost 6 bases, V lost 6 bases, and 7 bases had no gene match. This CDR3 is built from 13 residues. Germline-derived CDR1 and CDR2 are MDHEN and SYDVKM. CDR3 protein: CASSQTGEAEAFF. CDR3 coding DNA: TGTGCCAGCAGCCAAACAGGGGAAGCTGAAGCTTTCTTT. Variable domain in full (rest from reference TRBV28 and TRBJ1-1): DVKVTQSSRYLVKRTGEKVFLECVQDMDHENMFWYRQDPGLGLRLIYFSYDVKMKEKGDIPEGYSVSREKKERFSLILESASTNQTSMYLCASSQTGEAEAFFGQGTRLTVV.

A remark on this clone: It may be a read error: a sequence one base away is much more abundant. The chain combines TRBV30 with TRBJ2-5; D is uncertain. The V gene's germline CDR1 is GTSNPN and CDR2 SVGIG (reference sequence). The CDR3 sequence is 13 residues long. V lost 0 bases and J 5 bases, leaving 10 bases between the germline ends. CDR3 sequence (DNA): TGTGCCTGGAGTGTATCCCTAGGTGAGACCCAGTACTTC. Translating gives CAWSVSLGETQYF. The complete variable domain, with remaining parts taken from reference TRBV30 and TRBJ2-5, reads SQTIHQWPATLVQPVGSPLSLECTVEGTSNPNLYWYRQAAGRGLQLLFYSVGIGQISSEVPQNLSASRPQDRQFILSSKKLLLSDSGFYLCAWSVSLGETQYFGPGTRLLVL.

The J gene is TRBJ2-3, the V gene TRBV5-4; possible D gene TRBD1, 7 bases. The CDR3 spans 13 residues. Trimming cost V 5 bases and J 6 bases, with 13 bases left between them. Germline V gene data show CDR1 as SGHNT and CDR2 as YYREEE (reference sequence). The CDR3 bases are TGTGCCAGCAGGTTCGCAGGGGGGGATACGCAGTATTTT. It is translated as CASRFAGGDTQYF.

The rearrangement uses TRBV6-6 and TRBJ2-7; TRBD1 matches at 7 bases. Trimming cost V 7 bases and J 3 bases; bases outside gene matches: 6. Germline loops: CDR1 MNHNY, CDR2 SVGAGI (reference sequence). This CDR3 is 13 amino acids long. In nucleotides, the CDR3 is TGTGCCAGCAAAGAAGGGGGCGGCTACGAGCAGTACTTC. Translating it yields CASKEGGGYEQYF.

This chain connects TRBV4-1 to TRBJ1-2; the D gene is possibly TRBD1 (6 bases). Germline V CDR1 and CDR2: MGHRA, YSYEKL. This CDR3 is built from 17 residues. V lost 0 bases and J 0 bases, leaving 14 bases between the germline ends. The CDR3 reads CASSQDFLGATNYGYTF. The DNA of the CDR3 is TGCGCCAGCAGCCAAGATTTTCTGGGGGCCACTAACTATGGCTACACCTTC.

The rearrangement links TRBV29-1 to TRBJ1-4; D unresolved. Trimming cost V 2 bases and J 11 bases, with 21 bases left between them. Per the germline V gene, CDR1 is SQVTM and CDR2 is ANQGSEA. The CDR3 length is 15 residues. The chain's CDR3 is CSVEYMARRFRKLFF. As DNA, the CDR3 is TGCAGCGTTGAATACATGGCTCGGCGGTTCAGGAAACTGTTTTTT.

This clone has more than one count but fewer than ten. The gene calls are TRBV4-1 and TRBJ1-5, with D tentatively TRBD1 (6 bases). Deletions cut 1 base from V and 0 bases from J, with 19 bases between. CDR1 and CDR2 (germline): MGHRA, YSYEKL. This CDR3 has 19 amino acids. CDR3 nucleotides: TGCGCCAGCAGCCAAGGAAGGGACAACTGGCCCTATAGCAATCAGCCCCAGCATTTT. This gives the protein CASSQGRDNWPYSNQPQHF.

This clone was seen only a few times. This sequence joins TRBV30 and TRBJ2-1, with no clear D. Germline CDR1 is GTSNPN and CDR2 is SVGIG (reference sequence). The CDR3 consists of 11 residues. V shed 2 bases and J shed 9 bases, with 8 bases lying between them. The chain's CDR3 is CAWSQNAEQFF. The CDR3 nucleotides read TGTGCCTGGAGTCAGAATGCTGAGCAGTTCTTC.

The rearrangement links TRBV4-2 to TRBJ2-3, with 7 bases aligning to TRBD2. Germline CDR1 reads LGHNA; CDR2 reads YNFKEQ. The length of the CDR3 is 17 residues. V dropped 1 base and J dropped 5; count of bases not matched to a gene: 12. This CDR3 reads CASSQGRLAGKQDTQYF. The CDR3 bases are TGTGCCAGCAGCCAAGGCAGACTAGCTGGAAAGCAAGATACGCAGTATTTT.

Comment on this clone: The same CDR3 can be traced to other DNA sequences in this sample. The chain is built from TRBV7-9 and TRBJ1-5; D not certain. CDR3 length: 13 amino acids. Germline V gene data show CDR1 as SEHNR and CDR2 as FQNEAQ (reference sequence). With 5 bases removed from V and 2 bases from J, the gap between germline ends came to 7 bases. CDR3 loop: CASSPDGNQPQHF. DNA for the CDR3: TGTGCCAGCAGCCCCGACGGCAATCAGCCCCAGCATTTT.

The V and J genes are TRBV28 and TRBJ2-7, with a possible D match to TRBD1 (5 bases). V was shortened by 8 bases and J by 3 bases, with 14 bases between the two germline ends. The V gene's germline CDR1 is MDHEN and CDR2 SYDVKM. The CDR3 spans 13 residues. CDR3 in amino acids: CASGAFIGYEQYF. The CDR3 DNA follows: TGTGCCAGCGGGGCCTTCATCGGCTACGAGCAGTACTTC.

The chain links TRBV10-3 to TRBJ2-7; D gene ambiguous. CDR1 is ENHRY and CDR2 is SYGVKD in the germline V gene. This CDR3 has 11 amino acids. The germline V and J ends were trimmed by 4 bases and 5 bases, with 6 bases remaining between them. The CDR3 loop is CAISAGDEQYF. The DNA of the CDR3 is TGTGCCATCAGTGCAGGTGACGAGCAGTACTTC.

In regard to this clone: The same CDR3 also results from other DNA sequences found in this sample. The chain has TRBV18 and TRBJ2-7; 13 nucleotides agree with TRBD2. The CDR3 runs to 16 residues. V lost 0 bases, J lost 1 base, and 0 bases stayed unmatched. The V gene's germline CDR1 is KGHSH and CDR2 LQKENI. CDR3 sequence reads: CASSPPGLAGSYEQYF. For the CDR3, the DNA is TGTGCCAGCTCACCACCGGGACTAGCGGGGTCCTACGAGCAGTACTTC.

The chain is built from TRBV6-5 and TRBJ2-5; D may be TRBD1 or TRBD2 (5 bases each). CDR3 length: 12 residues. Trimming took off 2 bases at V and 6 bases at J, with 7 bases between the two ends. Germline CDR1 and CDR2: MNHEY and SVGAGI. The CDR3 nucleotides read TGTGCCAGCAGTTACGAGGGGAAGACCCAGTACTTC. This gives the protein CASSYEGKTQYF.

This clone has more than one count but fewer than ten. J is TRBJ1-5 and V is TRBV6-5, with 8 bases lining up with TRBD1. This CDR3 has 15 amino acids. Germline V gene lookup returns CDR1 MNHEY and CDR2 SVGAGI. V lost 5 bases to trimming and J lost 2 bases; unmatched junction nucleotides: 5. CDR3 in amino acids: CASSTGQGGNQPQHF. The CDR3 nucleotides are TGTGCCAGCAGTACAGGACAGGGAGGCAATCAGCCCCAGCATTTT.

The rearrangement uses TRBV6-1 and TRBJ2-1, with a weak D call TRBD2 (7 bases). The germline V gene encodes CDR1 MNHNS and CDR2 SASEGT. The CDR3 extends over 16 amino acids. Trimming pared 4 bases from V and 3 bases from J, leaving 16 bases between. CDR3 in amino acids: CASSAVGGGDYNEQFF. The CDR3 DNA sequence: TGTGCCAGCAGTGCGGTTGGAGGGGGGGACTACAATGAGCAGTTCTTC.

The J gene is TRBJ1-5, the V gene TRBV6-1; D gene uncertain. The V gene lost 4 bases and the J gene lost 7 bases, with 11 bases spanning the gap. This CDR3 has 13 amino acids. Germline V gene data show CDR1 as MNHNS and CDR2 as SASEGT. CDR3 DNA: TGTGCCAGCAGTGGAAGGAGAGACCAGCCCCAGCATTTT. The encoded protein is CASSGRRDQPQHF.

Note on this clone: One end of the junction does not line up with germline, which may come from a read error. This CDR3 is also generated by other DNA sequences in the sample. V and J are TRBV5-1 and TRBJ2-5; D remains ambiguous. From germline, CDR1 is SGHRS and CDR2 YFSETQ. This CDR3 has 15 amino acids. The CDR3 DNA follows: TGCGCTAGCAGCTCGAACCCCGGACGGGAAGAGACCCAGTACTTC. Its protein product is CASSSNPGREETQYF.

A note on this clone: Other DNA sequences of this sample code for an identical CDR3. This chain connects TRBV7-2 to TRBJ2-5; the D is unclear. The V gene lost 1 base and the J gene lost 1 base, with 4 bases spanning the gap. This CDR3 spans 13 amino acids. Germline loops: CDR1 SGHTA, CDR2 FQGNSA. The CDR3 is CASSLGGQETQYF. The CDR3 DNA follows: TGTGCCAGCAGCTTAGGGGGCCAAGAGACCCAGTACTTC.

The chain has TRBV6-5 and TRBJ2-2; tentative D call: TRBD2 (5 bases). V was shortened by 5 bases and J by 2 bases, with 9 bases between the two germline ends. Germline-derived CDR1 and CDR2 are MNHEY and SVGAGI. The CDR3 consists of 14 residues. The CDR3 coding sequence is TGTGCCAGCAGTCCGGGAACAAACACCGGGGAGCTGTTTTTT. This encodes CASSPGTNTGELFF.

The gene calls are TRBV7-3 and TRBJ1-1; 9 positions agree with TRBD1. With 4 bases clipped from V and 4 bases from J, the junction kept 1 base outside the gene matches. Germline loops: CDR1 SGHTA, CDR2 FQGTGA. The CDR3 spans 13 residues. The CDR3 bases are TGTGCCAGCAGCTGGACAGGGGCCACTGAAGCTTTCTTT. It encodes CASSWTGATEAFF. Full variable domain (outside the CDR3, taken from reference TRBV7-3 and TRBJ1-1): GAGVSQTPSNKVTEKGKYVELRCDPISGHTALYWYRQSLGQGPEFLIYFQGTGAADDSGLPNDRFFAVRPEGSVSTLKIQRTERGDSAVYLCASSWTGATEAFFGQGTRLTVV.

This rearrangement joins TRBV11-3 to TRBJ2-5; D tentatively reads TRBD1 or TRBD2 (6 bases each). CDR3 size: 15 residues. V was clipped by 5 bases and J by 0 bases, with 13 bases between them. Germline lookup yields CDR1 SGHNT and CDR2 YENEEA. In DNA, the CDR3 is TGTGCCAGCAGCCCAGGAGGGGGACACCAAGAGACCCAGTACTTC. Protein: CASSPGGGHQETQYF.

This clone was counted a few times. The chain uses TRBV6-6 and TRBJ2-7; tentatively, D is TRBD1 (5 bases). Germline assignment: CDR1 MNHNY and CDR2 SVGAGI (reference sequence). V was trimmed by 5 bases and J by 9 bases, leaving 11 bases between them. The CDR3 consists of 11 residues. In DNA, the CDR3 is TGTGCCAGCAGTACGCAGGGTTGGCAGTACTTC. Residues: CASSTQGWQYF.

This clone has ten or more counts. The V call is TRBV7-8, the J call TRBJ2-3; 11 nucleotides line up with TRBD2. CDR3 length: 14 amino acids. Germline V gives CDR1 SGHVS, CDR2 FQNEAQ. J gave up 4 bases and V 5 bases, and 2 bases lay outside the gene matches. This CDR3 is CASSISGRADTQYF. For the CDR3, the DNA is TGTGCCAGCAGCATTAGCGGGAGGGCAGATACGCAGTATTTT.

This clone was detected many times. Other DNA sequences of this sample code for an identical CDR3. J is TRBJ2-2 and V is TRBV10-2; a possible D gene is TRBD1 (5 bases). Germline values: CDR1 WSHSY, CDR2 SAAADI. This CDR3 has 16 amino acids. The ends were cut back, 0 bases at V and 5 bases at J, with 13 bases in the middle. The CDR3 DNA sequence: TGCGCCAGCAGTGAGTCGGCAGGGTCTGGTACCGGGGAGCTGTTTTTT. Protein sequence: CASSESAGSGTGELFF.

The chain combines TRBV4-2 with TRBJ1-2; a weak D match, TRBD1 (6 bases). The CDR3 totals 15 residues. Trimming took off 4 bases at V and 4 bases at J, with 16 bases between the two ends. Germline V CDR1 and CDR2: LGHNA, YNFKEQ. In DNA, the CDR3 is TGTGCCAGCAGCCCTCGAGGGGGGGCCAGCTATGGCTACACCTTC. It yields the protein CASSPRGGASYGYTF.

CDR3 region: CASSTRHPGVQETQYF. The CDR3 DNA is TGTGCCAGTAGTACCAGACACCCAGGCGTCCAAGAGACCCAGTACTTC. This chain joins TRBV19 and TRBJ2-5; D is unclear. Germline V gene lookup returns CDR1 LNHDA and CDR2 SQIVND (reference sequence). The CDR3 spans 16 residues. The V end was cut by 4 bases, the J end by 1 base, with 16 bases between.